The next 2 T cell receptor beta chains were all read from a single sample in a study of human T cells and chemical hapten exposure. Within the library, unique molecular identifiers were attached to each individual cDNA molecule. TCRdb processed the reads anew with MiXCR; each CDR3 protein has one entry. This sample has about 120,000 distinct CDR3 sequences, with over 6.5% found just once. Whole blood that had not been fractionated was the source of extracted total RNA. Specimen: whole blood. These receptors were collected from a human donor in good health. Some clones in this sample may be carry-over from other donors' samples.

This clonotype came up many times. V and J are TRBV20-1 and TRBJ1-5, with 7 bases identical to TRBD1. V shed 4 bases, J shed 6 bases, and the junction held 12 bases outside the gene matches. CDR1 and CDR2 (germline): DFQATT, SNEGSKA (reference sequence). CDR3 size: 15 residues. CDR3 protein: CSANSGQERGQPQHF. The CDR3 DNA reads TGCAGTGCTAATTCAGGACAGGAGAGGGGTCAGCCCCAGCATTTT.

This clonotype was detected a few times. The chain combines TRBV5-1 with TRBJ1-5; TRBD1 matches 8 bases. The CDR3 extends over 15 amino acids. The V and J ends lost 0 bases and 6 bases, in that order; junction bases with no gene match: 5. Germline-derived CDR1 and CDR2 are SGHRS and YFSETQ. CDR3 DNA: TGCGCCAGCAGCTTGGAAACAGGGGGGGTTCAGCCCCAGCATTTT. Protein sequence: CASSLETGGVQPQHF. Full variable domain (missing parts from reference TRBV5-1 and TRBJ1-5): KAGVTQTPRYLIKTRGQQVTLSCSPISGHRSVSWYQQTPGQGLQFLFEYFSETQRNKGNFPGRFSGRQFSNSRSEMNVSTLELGDSALYLCASSLETGGVQPQHFGDGTRLSIL.